One sample yielded the 7 T cell receptor beta chains listed below, sequenced in a study of post-analysis software for immune sequencing data. General study results and limits: Patients used about 5 TRBV segments, including TRBV5-6, TRBV5-1 and TRBV20-1, more often than controls.

Incorporated into the TCR beta cDNA libraries were unique molecular identifiers, which served to reduce PCR and sequencing biases. TCRdb redid the calling of the PCR reads with MiXCR, one entry per CDR3 protein. The repertoire consists of approximately 400,000 distinct CDR3 sequences, with roughly 35% occurring once and the leading ten covering roughly an eighth. The antigens of these receptors remain unknown. The material sequenced was blood. Source of these receptors: a girl between 10 and 17 years old with multiple sclerosis.

This clonotype was seen a handful of times. The V and J genes are TRBV6-5 and TRBJ1-1; TRBD1 might be the D (5 bases). The CDR3 extends over 17 amino acids. Trimming stripped 4 bases from V and 0 bases from J, with 18 bases between. Germline V gives CDR1 MNHEY, CDR2 SVGAGI. This chain's CDR3 is CASSLGRDPLMNTEAFF. CDR3 nucleotide sequence: TGTGCCAGCAGTTTAGGCAGGGACCCCCTGATGAACACTGAAGCTTTCTTT.

This clonotype has only a few counts. The J gene is TRBJ1-6, the V gene TRBV9; D is ambiguous. Trimming removed 0 bases at V and 4 bases at J, with 17 bases between. Per the germline V gene, CDR1 is SGDLS and CDR2 is YYNGEE. The CDR3 contains 18 residues. CDR3 in amino acids: CASSVGKEDFTYNSPLHF. CDR3 in DNA: TGTGCCAGCAGCGTAGGCAAAGAGGACTTCACTTATAATTCACCCCTCCACTTT.

This clonotype showed up just a few times. The junction does not match germline at one end; this may be a read error. The rearrangement joins TRBV29-1 to TRBJ1-1; 7 bases agree with TRBD1. Germline CDR1 is SQVTM and CDR2 is ANQGSEA. This CDR3 has 13 residues. The CDR3, as DNA: TGCAGCGTCGAAGGGGGCGCGTGGACTGAAGCTTTCTTT. This encodes CSVEGGAWTEAFF.

This clonotype was recorded at least ten times. This chain joins TRBV12-3 or TRBV12-4 and TRBJ2-3, with 11 nucleotides matching TRBD1. The CDR3 is 16 amino acids. The trim removed 6 bases at V and 0 bases at J, leaving 5 bases unmatched. The CDR3 sequence: CASSRDRGTSTDTQYF. Here the CDR3 DNA reads TGTGCCAGCAGCCGGGACAGGGGGACCAGCACAGATACGCAGTATTTT.

There are a few counts of this clonotype. The chain combines TRBV3-1 with TRBJ2-5, with D perhaps TRBD1 (5 bases). Germline CDR1 is LGHDT and CDR2 is YNNKEL (reference sequence). The CDR3 length is 15 residues. Deletions cut 1 base from V and 2 bases from J, with 11 bases between. The CDR3 DNA reads as TGTGCCAGCAGCCAAGTGCAGACAGAACAAGAGACCCAGTACTTC. It yields the protein CASSQVQTEQETQYF.

V is TRBV5-1 and J is TRBJ2-7; D possibly uses TRBD1 or TRBD2 (5 bases each). Germline V gene data show CDR1 as SGHRS and CDR2 as YFSETQ. V was trimmed by 4 bases and J by 7 bases, leaving 30 bases between them. This CDR3 has 18 residues. The CDR3 nucleotides are TGCGCCAGCAGCATCTTGTCCCCCGGGACCCAGAGTTACAATGAGCAGTACTTC. Its protein product is CASSILSPGTQSYNEQYF.

The sample holds a few counts of this clonotype. The V and J genes are TRBV7-9 and TRBJ2-1; 9 bases are a match to TRBD1. The trim removed 2 bases at V and 8 bases at J, leaving 7 bases unmatched. This CDR3 has 15 residues. Germline lookup yields CDR1 SEHNR and CDR2 FQNEAQ (reference sequence). CDR3: CASSLSGQGFYEQFF. The CDR3 region has the DNA TGTGCCAGCAGCTTATCAGGACAGGGGTTCTATGAGCAGTTCTTC.